The present T cell receptor beta chain was sequenced within a study of T-cell memory formation after mild COVID-19. About the research overall: Clusters of TCRs were largely donor specific.

There are 15 residues in the CDR3. Germline V gives CDR1 DFQATT, CDR2 SNEGSKA (reference sequence). Trimming removed 6 bases at V and 10 bases at J, with 24 bases between. In TCRdb, the 5' RACE reads were re-called with MiXCR into one record per CDR3 protein. The sample includes about 400,000 distinct CDR3 sequences, over 15% of them seen just once. The sequence came from a man in his late teens or twenties who had mild COVID-19 (a few samples of this study predate the infection). Cell type and time point are not known. The sequenced sample consisted of PBMCs or a T cell subset sorted from them (not recorded which). The rearrangement links TRBV20-1 to TRBJ1-4; no clear D. CDR3 loop: CSAHLPRQPVRKLFF. The CDR3 DNA sequence: TGCAGTGCCCACCTGCCACGGCAGCCAGTAAGAAAACTGTTTTTT.